This T cell receptor (beta chain) was obtained from a study of cytomegalovirus exposure and HLA in healthy donors. Overall study: Of a few hundred genotyped donors, roughly 81% grouped in the Caucasian-associated ancestry cluster. Notes on the study in general: Rare sequences made up most TCRs, while some public TCRs were found in many donors. TCR beta sequences reportedly predicted most subjects' HLA-A and HLA-B alleles accurately. When analyzed later, a missense DCLRE1C variant was found to be linked to TCR beta V- and J-gene trimming.

The table lists this clone with a few counts. The target antigen is unknown. V lost 7 bases to trimming and J lost 7 bases; unmatched junction nucleotides: 3. Germline-derived CDR1 and CDR2 are MNHNY and SVGAGI (reference sequence). The CDR3 totals 12 residues. PCR primers comprised 60 Vbeta and 13 Jbeta primers. Method: immunoSEQ multiplex PCR; TCRdb's copy keeps in-frame clones and lacks some. The sample carries 150,000 to 200,000 clones, roughly 80% recorded once. The chain employs TRBV6-6 and TRBJ2-7; TRBD2 matches 11 bases. The sequenced sample was PBMCs. This clonotype originated in a woman aged 40 to 50 in good health and CMV-seropositive. The CDR3 DNA reads TGTGCCAGCAAACTAGCGGGAGTTGAGCAGTACTTC. Protein product: CASKLAGVEQYF.